The rows below give T cell receptor beta chains drawn from one sample of a study of graft-versus-host responses after intestinal transplantation. Generated by immunoSEQ multiplex PCR, the TCRdb table keeps only in-frame clones and is missing some. The data hold roughly 5,000 clones, with 25% to 30% observed a single time. This sample comprised alloreactive CD8+ T cells from a mixed lymphocyte reaction culture, obtained before transplantation. The receptors were gathered from a human patient who was an organ donor for intestinal transplantation. Each CDR3 is given with its conserved first and last residue. The D gene is left open where the match is weak. Not every row has a clone size; where given, it reads once, few, many or a size class.

v_gene,j_gene,abundance,d_gene,CDR3aa,CDR3nt
TRBV12-2,TRBJ1-1,few,.,CASRTSDRGMNTEAFF,TGTGCAAGTCGCACCTCCGACAGGGGGATGAACACTGAAGCTTTCTTT
TRBV14,TRBJ2-3,once,.,CASSQDWGTRADTQYF,TGTGCCAGCAGCCAAGATTGGGGTACTAGGGCAGATACGCAGTATTTT
TRBV6-6,TRBJ2-1,.,TRBD1,CASRPPGGSYNEQFF,TGTGCCAGCAGACCCCCAGGGGGCTCCTACAATGAGCAGTTCTTC
TRBV7-3,TRBJ1-1,.,.,CASSSNSRWTEAFF,TGTGCCAGCAGTTCTAATTCCCGGTGGACTGAAGCTTTCTTT
TRBV6-6,TRBJ2-2,few,TRBD2,CASGWRGGHTGELFF,TGTGCCAGCGGGTGGCGGGGGGGCCACACCGGGGAGCTGTTTTTT
TRBV5-6,TRBJ2-1,medium-sized,.,CASSAQGGLQFF,TGTGCCAGCAGCGCCCAGGGGGGACTGCAGTTCTTC
TRBV21-1,TRBJ1-4,.,.,CASSKAPSSRRQASTNEKLFF,TGTGCCAGCAGCAAAGCCCCCTCCTCCAGGAGGCAGGCCTCAACTAATGAAAAACTGTTTTTT
TRBV4-3,TRBJ2-1,few,.,CASSQVLQGTYNEQFF,TGCGCCAGCAGCCAAGTTTTACAGGGAACCTACAATGAGCAGTTCTTC
TRBV5-1,TRBJ1-1,medium-sized,.,CASSSGTSFTRDTEAFF,TGCGCCAGCAGCTCCGGGACATCTTTCACGAGGGACACTGAAGCTTTCTTT
TRBV2,TRBJ1-5,.,.,CARSGGQPQHF,TGTGCCAGGTCGGGGGGTCAGCCCCAGCATTTT
TRBV27,TRBJ1-5,.,.,CASSPQGFGQPQHF,TGTGCCAGCAGCCCTCAGGGGTTTGGACAGCCCCAGCATTTT
TRBV18,TRBJ1-2,.,.,CASSPTLATYGYTF,TGTGCCAGCTCACCAACGCTCGCTACCTATGGCTACACCTTC
TRBV4-2,TRBJ2-1,medium-sized,TRBD1,CASRHDRGSYNEQFF,TGTGCCAGCAGACACGACAGGGGCTCCTACAATGAGCAGTTCTTC
TRBV6-5,TRBJ2-1,few,TRBD2,CASSYSGAGGPDEQFF,TGTGCCAGCAGTTACTCGGGAGCGGGGGGGCCCGATGAGCAGTTCTTC
TRBV4-1,TRBJ1-4,few,.,CASSQDRFPRYEKLFF,TGCGCCAGCAGCCAAGACAGGTTCCCCCGGTATGAAAAACTGTTTTTT
TRBV7-8,TRBJ2-3,few,.,CASSLVVGNPQYF,TGTGCCAGCAGCTTAGTGGTGGGCAACCCGCAGTATTTT
TRBV5-5,TRBJ1-2,.,.,CASSSHDRPTFYGYTF,TGTGCCAGCAGCAGCCATGACAGGCCTACTTTTTATGGCTACACCTTC
TRBV19,TRBJ1-5,large,.,CASSISGYNQPQHF,TGTGCCAGTAGTATTTCAGGTTACAATCAGCCCCAGCATTTT
TRBV6-4,TRBJ2-3,few,TRBD1,CASSDALTGPDTQYF,TGTGCCAGCAGTGACGCACTGACAGGGCCAGATACGCAGTATTTT
TRBV25-1,TRBJ2-3,.,TRBD2,CASSYSASGGGNTQYF,TGTGCCAGCAGCTACTCGGCTAGCGGGGGGGGGAATACGCAGTATTTT
TRBV5-6,TRBJ2-1,.,TRBD2,CASSLELRGGLYNEQFF,TGTGCCAGCAGCTTGGAATTACGGGGGGGCCTTTACAATGAGCAGTTCTTC
TRBV4-2,TRBJ1-1,medium-sized,.,CASSSTPKDTEAFF,TGTGCCAGCAGCTCCACTCCAAAAGACACTGAAGCTTTCTTT
TRBV7-8,TRBJ1-5,.,.,CASSSYQGLYSNQPQHF,TGTGCCAGCAGCTCATACCAGGGGCTGTATAGCAATCAGCCCCAGCATTTT
TRBV6-5,TRBJ1-5,medium-sized,TRBD1,CASKGQGVSQPQHF,TGTGCCAGCAAGGGACAGGGGGTTAGTCAGCCCCAGCATTTT
TRBV11-2,TRBJ2-2,.,TRBD1,CASSQGNRGRELFF,TGTGCCAGCAGCCAGGGAAACAGGGGCCGGGAGCTGTTTTTT
TRBV4-3,TRBJ1-2,few,TRBD1,CASSQDTGGGGYTF,TGCGCCAGCAGCCAAGATACAGGGGGAGGTGGCTACACCTTC
TRBV5-6,TRBJ2-2,medium-sized,.,CASSLLIGELFF,TGTGCCAGCAGCTTGTTAATCGGGGAGCTGTTTTTT
TRBV6-5,TRBJ2-1,few,.,CAISVTGEIYNEQFF,TGTGCCATCAGTGTGACCGGGGAAATCTACAATGAGCAGTTCTTC
TRBV4-3,TRBJ1-5,few,TRBD1,CASSHGGQGSQPQHF,TGCGCCAGCAGCCATGGGGGACAGGGTAGTCAGCCCCAGCATTTT
TRBV30,TRBJ1-6,.,TRBD1,CAWSWTGPNSPLHF,TGTGCCTGGAGTTGGACAGGACCTAATTCACCCCTCCACTTT
TRBV27,TRBJ1-5,.,TRBD1,CASNVQGDGNQPQHF,TGTGCCAGTAACGTACAGGGGGACGGCAATCAGCCCCAGCATTTT
TRBV2,TRBJ1-2,.,.,CASSEGHSNYGYTF,TGTGCCAGCAGTGAAGGACATTCGAACTATGGCTACACCTTC
TRBV29-1,TRBJ2-1,.,.,CSVGPRGWDNEQFF,TGCAGCGTTGGCCCCAGGGGTTGGGACAATGAGCAGTTCTTC
TRBV7-2,TRBJ1-2,.,.,CASSLTPGEGYTF,TGTGCCAGCAGCTTAACCCCAGGGGAGGGCTACACCTTC
TRBV28,TRBJ2-5,medium-sized,.,CASSLSGEEETQYF,TGTGCCAGCAGTTTATCAGGGGAAGAGGAGACCCAGTACTTC
TRBV29-1,TRBJ2-1,medium-sized,TRBD2,CSSGGGLNEQFF,TGCAGCTCTGGCGGGGGGTTAAATGAGCAGTTCTTC
TRBV7-8,TRBJ1-2,few,.,CASSLAGSNYGYTF,TGTGCCAGCAGCTTAGCCGGGTCCAACTATGGCTACACCTTC
TRBV6-5,TRBJ1-5,few,TRBD1,CASSLYPGGGQPQHF,TGTGCCAGCAGCCTTTACCCAGGGGGTGGGCAGCCCCAGCATTTT
TRBV28,TRBJ2-3,medium-sized,TRBD1,CASTYDMGQFSTDTQYF,TGTGCCAGCACGTATGATATGGGACAGTTTAGCACAGATACGCAGTATTTT
TRBV30,TRBJ1-4,.,.,CAWTLLTSDEKLFF,TGTGCCTGGACCCTCCTGACATCTGATGAAAAACTGTTTTTT
TRBV6-6,TRBJ2-2,.,TRBD1,CASSSTGGTGELFF,TGTGCCAGCAGTTCGACAGGGGGCACCGGGGAGCTGTTTTTT
TRBV10-2,TRBJ2-1,.,.,CASRESYNEQFF,TGCGCCAGCCGGGAGAGTTACAATGAGCAGTTCTTC
TRBV7-9,TRBJ2-1,.,.,CASSLVTRRSNEQFF,TGTGCCAGCAGCTTAGTCACCCGGAGGTCAAATGAGCAGTTCTTC
TRBV7-9,TRBJ1-2,.,TRBD1,CASSLGTSVEGAYGYTF,TGTGCCAGCAGCTTAGGCACTTCAGTGGAGGGGGCTTATGGCTACACCTTC
TRBV5-4,TRBJ2-3,.,TRBD2,CASSPSGPAGGTTDTQYF,TGCGCCAGCAGCCCTTCCGGTCCAGCGGGGGGGACCACAGATACGCAGTATTTT
TRBV27,TRBJ2-2,few,.,CASSLDQRLTNTGELFF,TGTGCCAGCAGTTTAGATCAGAGACTTACGAACACCGGGGAGCTGTTTTTT
TRBV5-1,TRBJ1-1,.,TRBD1,CASSWGATGDTEAFF,TGCGCCAGCAGCTGGGGAGCGACAGGGGACACTGAAGCTTTCTTT
TRBV27,TRBJ1-2,medium-sized,TRBD1,CASSLSETGGIYGYTF,TGTGCCAGCAGTTTATCTGAGACAGGGGGAATATATGGCTACACCTTC
TRBV7-9,TRBJ1-2,medium-sized,.,CASSPQTSYYGYTF,TGTGCCAGCAGCCCCCAGACAAGCTACTATGGCTACACCTTC